This T cell receptor beta chain comes out of a study of T cells in localized non-small cell lung cancer. Assay used: immunoSEQ multiplex PCR; TCRdb lists only in-frame clones, some missing. Here the sample spans approximately 89,000 clones, roughly 80% being singletons. With 6 bases clipped from V and 3 bases from J, the junction kept 8 bases outside the gene matches. There are 15 residues in the CDR3. Germline CDR1 and CDR2: LGHNA and YNFKEQ. This sequence was found in a man aged 35 to 69 with stage II squamous cell lung carcinoma. This chain connects TRBV4-2 to TRBJ2-7; TRBD1 matches 10 bases. Material: PBMCs, obtained before any cancer treatment. CDR3 in DNA: TGTGCCAGCAGGACCCGGGACAGGGGACTCTACGAGCAGTACTTC. Translating it yields CASRTRDRGLYEQYF.